This T cell receptor (beta chain) was sequenced for a study of cytomegalovirus exposure and HLA in healthy donors (dated by TCRdb to the late 2010s). For the wider study: A later analysis indicated that the 120 validation repertoires were generated on the platform also employed for the approximately 700 repertoires of the first cohort. The aim of the study was to test whether cataloging public T cell receptors could identify signatures of past pathogen exposure. A separate validation cohort of approximately 130 different subjects was used in addition to the 666-subject first cohort. To predict cytomegalovirus infection status, the study brought together high-throughput TCR immunosequencing, statistical association of individual TCRs with disease status, and machine learning.

Libraries were made using the immunoSEQ multiplex PCR assay. The authors' pipeline ran thus. A statistical classification framework was developed to diagnose cytomegalovirus status using the catalog of TCR beta chain sequences. TCRdb retrieved this table from immuneACCESS and kept in-frame rearrangements only. Not all clones are present; in checked studies, unresolved V genes account for under half, and no reason is known for the remainder. V, J and clone size are those of that table, while D and trimming were read from the DNA. This sample lists about 130,000 clones; 85% to 90% were detected once. Approximately 3.5% of the sample goes to the ten largest clones. Note on this clone: It has no known antigen specificity. No much larger clonotype is one base removed from it; base qualities were not supplied.

The donors were included in the validation cohort of around 120 subjects, a group kept apart from the approximately 670-subject first cohort. Beyond this particular receptor, the publication reports: In vitro tests confirmed that a few of the cytomegalovirus-associated TCR beta chains recognize cytomegalovirus antigens. Across donors, most TCR sequences were observed very rarely, whereas some public TCRs were present in many individuals. Subsequent analysis determined that TCRs grouped into clusters in the first cohort also showed a tendency toward co-occurrence across the roughly 110 validation repertoires, and 94% of cluster scores exceeded 0. According to the authors, the approach could potentially be generalized to other disease states and immunological phenotypes. A total of 150 to 200 TCR beta chains were listed by the study as associated with cytomegalovirus. A later analysis lacked HLA typing for the validation cohort, so it scored co-occurrence in that cohort across all 110 or so repertoires. Cytomegalovirus status was reported to be diagnosed by the classifier with high specificity and sensitivity in both the original and validation cohorts.

At the junction V is shortened by 4 bases and J by 6 bases; bases outside the gene matches: 12. The CDR3 goes from the cysteine to the phenylalanine over 15 residues. Only CDR3 DNA is held: 45 bases, read in frame from base 1. CDR1 and CDR2 were assigned from the germline V gene (reference sequence) as SGHNT and YYREEE. The receptor was isolated from a man under 40 in good health and CMV-seronegative. Sequencing was done on a sample of PBMCs. The chain is encoded by TRBV5-4 joined to TRBJ2-7; 8 central bases correspond to TRBD1. The CDR3 reads as follows: CASSKGQGIPGEQYF. In nucleotides, the sequence is TGTGCCAGCAGCAAAGGACAGGGAATTCCAGGCGAGCAGTACTTC. Reference TRBV5-4 and TRBJ2-7 genes cover what lies past the CDR3, so the full variable domain is ETGVTQSPTHLIKTRGQQVTLRCSSQSGHNTVSWYQQALGQGPQFIFQYYREEENGRGNFPPRFSGLQFPNYSSELNVNALELDDSALYLCASSKGQGIPGEQYFGPGTRLTVT.